These 7 T cell receptor beta chains came from one sample sequenced in a study of response to subunit inactivated influenza vaccine. TCRdb reanalysed the RT-PCR reads using MiXCR and keeps one entry per CDR3 protein. Among hundreds of thousands of distinct CDR3 sequences listed, around 8% were seen once. The sequencing used PBMCs from blood, collected less than 30 months after vaccination. The origin of the receptors is a man aged 50 to 69 who received an inactivated influenza vaccine.

CDR3 nucleotides: TGTGCCAGCTCACCACGGTTAGGGAGGGCGCTCTACAATGAGCAGTTCTTC. This codes for CASSPRLGRALYNEQFF. The chain links TRBV18 to TRBJ2-1; 7 nucleotides match TRBD2. V lost 1 base and J lost 3; bases outside the gene matches: 9. The CDR3 extends over 17 amino acids. Germline assignment: CDR1 KGHSH and CDR2 LQKENI.

The V call is TRBV20-1, the J call TRBJ1-3, with a weak D call TRBD1 (6 bases). V dropped 5 bases and J dropped 2 bases, with 13 bases sitting between them. In germline, CDR1 is DFQATT, CDR2 SNEGSKA (reference sequence). CDR3 length: 14 residues. DNA of the CDR3: TGCAGTGCTGAGGACAGACGGACTGGAAACACCATATATTTT. Amino acid sequence: CSAEDRRTGNTIYF.

In its sample, this clonotype was seen many times. This rearrangement joins TRBV29-1 to TRBJ2-4; 7 bases map to TRBD2. The CDR3 runs to 14 residues. Germline CDR1 SQVTM, CDR2 ANQGSEA. The V segment lost 4 bases and the J segment 8 bases; nucleotides outside the gene matches: 11. As DNA, the CDR3 is TGCAGCGTTGTGAAGGTTAGCGGGCGTGACATTCAGTACTTC. It specifies CSVVKVSGRDIQYF.

The sample holds many counts of this clonotype. The rearrangement joins TRBV4-1 to TRBJ2-7; possible D gene TRBD1, 5 bases. The CDR3 consists of 15 residues. Germline V gene lookup returns CDR1 MGHRA and CDR2 YSYEKL. Deletions cut 4 bases from V and 2 bases from J, with 15 bases between. CDR3 sequence: CASSPNRGATYEQYF. For the CDR3, the DNA is TGCGCCAGCAGCCCCAATCGTGGGGCGACCTACGAGCAGTACTTC.

The chain has TRBV7-9 and TRBJ1-1; D is uncertain. Trimming left V 1 base short and J 3 bases short, with 9 bases between. The CDR3 sequence is 14 residues long. Germline loops: CDR1 SEHNR, CDR2 FQNEAQ (reference sequence). CDR3 bases: TGTGCCAGCAGCTTAGATGTGGGGTACACTGAAGCTTTCTTT. It encodes CASSLDVGYTEAFF.

This clonotype came up once. The V gene is TRBV12-3 or TRBV12-4, the J gene TRBJ1-6; no clear D gene. V was trimmed by 2 bases and J by 7 bases, leaving 15 bases between them. The CDR3 is made up of 16 amino acids. The CDR3 is CASSLHQGRGNSPLHF. CDR3 DNA sequence: TGTGCCAGCAGTTTACATCAAGGGAGAGGCAATTCACCCCTCCACTTT.

J is TRBJ2-3 and V is TRBV24-1; D gene ambiguous. The CDR3 has 12 residues. The germline V gene has CDR1 KGHDR and CDR2 SFDVKD. V was pared by 0 bases and J by 6 bases, with 3 bases between. The CDR3 region is CATSDLQDTQYF. Written as DNA, the CDR3 is TGTGCCACCAGTGATTTGCAGGATACGCAGTATTTT.